This T cell receptor beta chain was captured by sequencing in a study of blood T cells in healthy people across ages. A second PCR of about 7 to 12 cycles used a sample-barcoded 5' primer and a J-beta primer mix. Researchers report that a template-switch adaptor with 12 random nucleotides tagged each cDNA molecule. A single record per CDR3 protein comes from TCRdb applying MiXCR to the 5' RACE reads. Of some 1.4 million distinct CDR3 sequences listed, approximately 40% were seen once; the top ten hold roughly 7.7%. Roughly 10 milliliters of peripheral blood were drawn from each donor into EDTA-treated tubes. Broader study findings: Per million T cells, TCR beta diversity dropped roughly linearly as age increased. Across samples, TCR beta diversity tracked strongly with naive T cell percentage.

CDR3 length: 14 residues. Germline CDR1 SQVTM, CDR2 ANQGSEA. V was cut by 5 bases and J by 2 bases, with 13 bases left in between. The table lists this clonotype with many counts. The antigen is not known. The chain joins TRBV29-1 to TRBJ1-5, with D perhaps TRBD1 (6 bases). The sample comprised blood. The receptor was derived from a woman between 18 and 29 years old in good health. The CDR3 spells CSVTTGYGNQPQHF. The CDR3 DNA reads as TGCAGCGTTACTACAGGGTACGGCAATCAGCCCCAGCATTTT.